Here is one T cell receptor (beta chain) with its context. This sample was included in a study of shared clonotypes between healthy human individuals. With 4 bases clipped from V and 2 bases from J, the junction kept 4 bases outside the gene matches. From germline, CDR1 is SEHNR and CDR2 FQNEAQ (reference sequence). The CDR3 loop spans 15 amino acids. Naive CD8 isolation took CD45RO-negative cells positively selected for CCR7 and excluded terminally differentiated effector memory CD45RA+ cells. The method was immunoSEQ multiplex PCR; TCRdb's version includes in-frame clones alone and lacks a portion of them. The sample has some 2,100,000 clones, about 92% seen once.

The chain carries TRBV7-9 and TRBJ2-7; 11 bases are shared with TRBD2. The clonotype was recovered from a man aged 18 to 29 in good health. Some clones in this sample may be carry-over from other donors' samples. The sample was naive CD8+ T cells from PBMCs. In DNA form, the CDR3 reads TGTGCCAGCAGCTACCTAGCGGGAGGAACCTACGAGCAGTACTTC. Translated, it gives CASSYLAGGTYEQYF.